These T cell receptor beta chains were read from a single sample in a study of blood T cells in healthy people across ages. From the 5' RACE reads, TCRdb called clonotypes with MiXCR, one entry per CDR3 protein. Of hundreds of thousands of distinct CDR3 sequences in the sample, under 45% were seen once. The sample comprised blood. The origin of the receptors is a man aged 60-69 years in good health. Each CDR3 is given with its conserved first and last residue. A D gene is named only where the DNA matches it firmly. Clone size is given for some rows only: seen once, a few or many times, or a class if the clone is expanded.

d_call,j_call,clone_size,v_call,cdr3_aa,cdr3_nt
-,TRBJ2-5,many,TRBV7-2,CASSWTKQETQYF,TGTGCCAGCAGCTGGACTAAGCAAGAGACCCAGTACTTC
TRBD2,TRBJ2-5,many,TRBV7-2,CASSLVLAGGQETQYF,TGTGCCAGCAGCTTAGTATTGGCGGGGGGCCAAGAGACCCAGTACTTC
-,TRBJ2-5,-,TRBV6-6,CASSPDRSPQETQYF,TGTGCCAGCAGCCCAGATCGAAGCCCCCAAGAGACCCAGTACTTC
TRBD1,TRBJ1-1,-,TRBV11-3,CASSSRDRGYPGAFF,TGTGCCAGCAGCTCCCGGGACAGGGGATACCCAGGAGCTTTCTTT
-,TRBJ2-1,-,TRBV4-1,CTSSQDGGSYNEQFF,TGCACCAGCAGCCAAGATGGGGGTTCCTACAATGAGCAGTTCTTC
-,TRBJ2-3,few,TRBV27,CASTRLAPSGDTQYF,TGTGCCAGCACCCGGCTAGCCCCTTCGGGAGATACGCAGTATTTT
-,TRBJ2-7,few,TRBV14,CASSQGPLWGGEQYF,TGTGCCAGCAGCCAAGGTCCTCTTTGGGGTGGCGAGCAGTACTTC
TRBD1,TRBJ1-6,-,TRBV5-4,CASSGGDSYNSPLHF,TGTGCCAGCAGCGGGGGGGACAGTTATAATTCACCCCTCCACTTT
-,TRBJ2-1,few,TRBV18,CASSPTLDNEQFF,TGTGCCAGCTCACCAACACTTGACAATGAGCAGTTCTTC
-,TRBJ1-2,few,TRBV28,CASSLFAEANYGYTF,TGTGCCAGCAGTTTGTTTGCAGAAGCTAACTATGGCTACACCTTC
TRBD1,TRBJ2-3,-,TRBV20-1,CSADYTGQGEGNTQYF,TGCAGTGCTGACTACACGGGACAGGGCGAGGGAAATACGCAGTATTTT
-,TRBJ2-7,-,TRBV6-5,CASSYLREQYF,TGTGCCAGCAGTTACTTGCGCGAGCAGTACTTC
TRBD1,TRBJ1-2,-,TRBV15,CATSKAYGQGSRYGYTF,TGTGCCACCAGCAAGGCGTACGGACAGGGGAGTAGGTATGGCTACACCTTC
TRBD1,TRBJ2-2,-,TRBV6-1,CASSEMSGGAMRELFF,TGTGCCAGCAGTGAAATGTCAGGGGGCGCGATGAGGGAGCTGTTTTTT
-,TRBJ1-1,-,TRBV6-2/TRBV6-3,CVSSWMNTEAFF,TGTGTCAGCAGCTGGATGAACACTGAAGCTTTCTTT
-,TRBJ2-1,-,TRBV25-1,CASSGFPMGEQFF,TGTGCCAGCAGTGGGTTCCCGATGGGTGAGCAGTTCTTC
-,TRBJ2-7,-,TRBV11-2,CASNHGTIFYEQYF,TGTGCCAGCAACCACGGGACAATCTTTTACGAGCAGTACTTC
-,TRBJ1-1,-,TRBV12-3/TRBV12-4,CASSFSVNTEAFF,TGTGCCAGCAGTTTTTCTGTGAACACTGAAGCTTTCTTT
TRBD1,TRBJ2-1,-,TRBV7-2,CASSSDRGRVYEQFF,TGTGCCAGCAGCTCGGACAGGGGGCGCGTTTATGAGCAGTTCTTC
TRBD1,TRBJ1-1,-,TRBV5-6,CASSLWTGTNTEAFF,TGTGCCAGCAGCTTATGGACAGGGACGAACACTGAAGCTTTCTTT
-,TRBJ1-5,-,TRBV24-1,CATSDTDSYQPKHF,TGTGCCACCAGTGACACTGACAGTTATCAGCCCAAGCATTTT
TRBD1,TRBJ2-2,once,TRBV5-6,CASSLLNTGADTGELFF,TGTGCCAGCAGCCTCCTTAATACAGGGGCCGACACCGGGGAGCTGTTTTTT
TRBD1,TRBJ2-5,-,TRBV30,CAWSSLDRGGQETQYF,TGTGCCTGGAGTTCCCTGGACAGGGGAGGCCAAGAGACCCAGTACTTC
-,TRBJ1-1,-,TRBV7-9,CASTLGVSNTEAFF,TGTGCCAGCACCTTAGGGGTTTCGAACACTGAAGCTTTCTTT
-,TRBJ2-2,-,TRBV15,CATSPGDSITGELFF,TGTGCCACCAGTCCCGGAGACTCCATTACCGGGGAGCTGTTTTTT
-,TRBJ1-5,-,TRBV4-1,CASSHYSGGNTNQPQHF,TGCGCCAGCAGTCACTACAGCGGGGGAAACACGAATCAGCCCCAGCATTTT
-,TRBJ1-2,-,TRBV20-1,CSATLSQGPDGYTF,TGCAGTGCTACCCTTAGCCAGGGACCCGATGGCTACACCTTC
-,TRBJ1-4,-,TRBV12-3/TRBV12-4,CASSLKGGKLFF,TGTGCCAGCAGTTTAAAGGGTGGAAAACTGTTTTTT
-,TRBJ2-7,few,TRBV12-3/TRBV12-4,CASSLTGRSSYEQYF,TGTGCCAGCAGTTTAACAGGGCGAAGCTCCTACGAGCAGTACTTC
-,TRBJ2-5,-,TRBV2,CASGKYQETQYF,TGTGCCAGCGGTAAATATCAAGAGACCCAGTACTTC
-,TRBJ2-3,-,TRBV7-9,CASSLGGHRIDTRYF,TGTGCCAGCAGCTTAGGGGGGCACAGGATAGATACGCGGTATTTT
-,TRBJ1-1,-,TRBV20-1,CSARRGGSENTEAFF,TGCAGTGCTAGAAGGGGGGGGTCTGAGAACACTGAAGCTTTCTTT
-,TRBJ2-7,-,TRBV20-1,CSASSNLPGEQYF,TGCAGTGCTAGTTCGAATCTCCCGGGCGAGCAGTACTTC